This TCR beta chain was profiled in a study of chemoradiotherapy in HPV16-positive cancers. Study conclusions and caveats: Only a couple of HPV16-positive patients supplied the functional HPV-specificity definition.

Clones were read by immunoSEQ multiplex PCR, and TCRdb kept only the in-frame ones, dropping some. The table records approximately 13,000 clones, 75% of them present only once. On this clone: As yet, its antigen is unknown.

CDR1 is KGHSH and CDR2 is LQKENI in the germline V gene. CDR3 length: 16 residues. V lost 3 bases to trimming and J lost 6 bases, with 20 bases between them. Collection of the sample occurred from a patient who underwent chemoradiotherapy. This TCR derives from a human donor with HPV-associated anogenital cancer. V is TRBV18 and J is TRBJ1-2, with D perhaps TRBD1 (6 bases). The CDR3: CASSPDTSSRGDGYTF. The CDR3 DNA sequence: TGTGCCAGCTCACCGGACACCTCCAGCAGGGGCGATGGCTACACCTTC.